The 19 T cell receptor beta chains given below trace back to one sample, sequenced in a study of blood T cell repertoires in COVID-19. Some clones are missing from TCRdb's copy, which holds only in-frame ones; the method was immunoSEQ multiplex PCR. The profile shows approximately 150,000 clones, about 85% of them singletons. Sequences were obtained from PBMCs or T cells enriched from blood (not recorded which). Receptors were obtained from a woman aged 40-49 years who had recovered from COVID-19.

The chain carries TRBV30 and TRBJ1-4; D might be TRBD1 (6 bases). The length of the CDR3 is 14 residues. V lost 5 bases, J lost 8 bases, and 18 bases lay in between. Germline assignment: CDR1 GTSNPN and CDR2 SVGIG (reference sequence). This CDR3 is CAWSKEWGQEKLFF. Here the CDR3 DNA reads TGTGCCTGGTCTAAGGAGTGGGGGCAAGAAAAACTGTTTTTT.

Here the CDR3 reads CASSAGTGGRDYGYTF. The CDR3 coding sequence is TGTGCCAGCAGCGCGGGGACTGGCGGGCGGGATTACGGCTACACCTTC. The chain uses TRBV7-9 and TRBJ1-2; maybe TRBD1 (5 bases). V lost 5 bases and J lost 8, with 24 bases in between. Germline lookup yields CDR1 SEHNR and CDR2 FQNEAQ (reference sequence). The CDR3 contains 16 residues.

The CDR3 is CASSQVAGENTEAFF. The CDR3 nucleotides are TGTGCCAGCAGCCAAGTGGCAGGGGAGAACACTGAAGCTTTCTTT. This chain joins TRBV4-2 and TRBJ1-1; possibly TRBD1 for D (6 bases). CDR1 is LGHNA and CDR2 is YNFKEQ in the germline V gene. Between the trimmed V and J ends, which lost 1 base and 1 base, there was a span of 10 bases. The CDR3 has 15 residues.

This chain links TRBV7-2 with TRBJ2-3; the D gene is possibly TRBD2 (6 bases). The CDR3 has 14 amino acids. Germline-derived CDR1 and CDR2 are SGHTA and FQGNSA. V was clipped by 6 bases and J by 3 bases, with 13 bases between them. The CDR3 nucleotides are TGTGCCAGCAGGCAATCCCGGGGGACAGATACGCAGTATTTT. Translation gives CASRQSRGTDTQYF.

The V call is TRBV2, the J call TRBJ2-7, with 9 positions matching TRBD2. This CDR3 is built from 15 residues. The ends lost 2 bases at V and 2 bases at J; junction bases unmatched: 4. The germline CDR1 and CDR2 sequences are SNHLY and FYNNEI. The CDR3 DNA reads TGTGCCAGCAGTGAAAGGTCTAGCGGGGCCTACGAGCAGTACTTC. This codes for CASSERSSGAYEQYF.

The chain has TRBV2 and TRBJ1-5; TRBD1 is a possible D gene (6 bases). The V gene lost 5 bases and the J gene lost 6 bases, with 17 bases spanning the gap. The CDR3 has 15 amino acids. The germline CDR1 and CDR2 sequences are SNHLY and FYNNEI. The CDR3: CASSSQGGGGQPQHF. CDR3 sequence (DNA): TGTGCCAGCAGTTCTCAAGGGGGTGGGGGTCAGCCCCAGCATTTT.

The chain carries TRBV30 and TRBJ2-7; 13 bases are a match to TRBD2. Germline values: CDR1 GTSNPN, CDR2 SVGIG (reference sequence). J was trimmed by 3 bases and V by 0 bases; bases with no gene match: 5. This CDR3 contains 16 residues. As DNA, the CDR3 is TGTGCCTGGAGTGTGGGGACTAGCGGGGCCTACTACGAGCAGTACTTC. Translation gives CAWSVGTSGAYYEQYF.

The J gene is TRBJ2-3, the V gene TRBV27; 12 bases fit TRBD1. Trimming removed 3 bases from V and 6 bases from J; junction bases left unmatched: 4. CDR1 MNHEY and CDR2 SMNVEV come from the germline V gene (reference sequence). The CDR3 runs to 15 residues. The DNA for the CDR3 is TGTGCCAGCAGTTTGGGGACAGGGGGCTATGATACGCAGTATTTT. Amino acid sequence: CASSLGTGGYDTQYF.

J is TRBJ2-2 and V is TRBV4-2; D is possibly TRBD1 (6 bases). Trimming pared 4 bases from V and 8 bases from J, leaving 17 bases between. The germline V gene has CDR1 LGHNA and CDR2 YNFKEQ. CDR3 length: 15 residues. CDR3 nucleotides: TGTGCCAGCAGCCCCACAGGGCGCGTCGCGGGGGAGCTGTTTTTT. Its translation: CASSPTGRVAGELFF.

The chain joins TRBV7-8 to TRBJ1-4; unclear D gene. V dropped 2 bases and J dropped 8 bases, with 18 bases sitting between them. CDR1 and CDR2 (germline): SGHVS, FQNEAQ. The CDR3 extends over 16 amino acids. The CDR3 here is CASSLLEGRLTEKLFF. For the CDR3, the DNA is TGTGCCAGCAGCTTACTTGAAGGCCGACTGACGGAAAAACTGTTTTTT. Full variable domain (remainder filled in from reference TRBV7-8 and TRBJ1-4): GAGVSQSPRYKVAKRGQDVALRCDPISGHVSLFWYQQALGQGPEFLTYFQNEAQLDKSGLPSDRFFAERPEGSVSTLKIQRTQQEDSAVYLCASSLLEGRLTEKLFFGSGTQLSVL.

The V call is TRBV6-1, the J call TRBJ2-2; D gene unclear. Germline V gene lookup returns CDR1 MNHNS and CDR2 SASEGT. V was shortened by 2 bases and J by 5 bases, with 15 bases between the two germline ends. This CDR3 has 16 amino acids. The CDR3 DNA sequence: TGTGCCAGCAGTGAAATTGATATATACTTGACCGGGGAGCTGTTTTTT. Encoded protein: CASSEIDIYLTGELFF.

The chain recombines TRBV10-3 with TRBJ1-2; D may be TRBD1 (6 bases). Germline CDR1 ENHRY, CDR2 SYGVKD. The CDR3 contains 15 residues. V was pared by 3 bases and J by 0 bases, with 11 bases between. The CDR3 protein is CAISDWDNPNYGYTF. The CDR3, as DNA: TGTGCCATCAGTGATTGGGACAACCCTAACTATGGCTACACCTTC.

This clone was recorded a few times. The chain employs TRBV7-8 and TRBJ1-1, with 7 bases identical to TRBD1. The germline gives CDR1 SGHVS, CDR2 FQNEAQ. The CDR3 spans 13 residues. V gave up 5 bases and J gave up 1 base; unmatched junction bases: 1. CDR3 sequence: CASSRQGNTEAFF. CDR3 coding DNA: TGTGCCAGCAGCCGACAGGGGAACACTGAAGCTTTCTTT.

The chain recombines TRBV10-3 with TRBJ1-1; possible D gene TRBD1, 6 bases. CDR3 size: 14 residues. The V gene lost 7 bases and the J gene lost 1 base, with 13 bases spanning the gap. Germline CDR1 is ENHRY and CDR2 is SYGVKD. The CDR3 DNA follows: TGTGCCATCACCTCCGGGACACCGAACACTGAAGCTTTCTTT. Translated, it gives CAITSGTPNTEAFF.

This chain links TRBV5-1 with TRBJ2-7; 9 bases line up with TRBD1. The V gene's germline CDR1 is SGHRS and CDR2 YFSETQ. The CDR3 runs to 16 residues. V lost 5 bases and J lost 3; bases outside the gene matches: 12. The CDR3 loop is CASSSPDRGSVYEQYF. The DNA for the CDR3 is TGCGCCAGCAGTTCCCCGGACAGGGGCAGTGTCTACGAGCAGTACTTC.

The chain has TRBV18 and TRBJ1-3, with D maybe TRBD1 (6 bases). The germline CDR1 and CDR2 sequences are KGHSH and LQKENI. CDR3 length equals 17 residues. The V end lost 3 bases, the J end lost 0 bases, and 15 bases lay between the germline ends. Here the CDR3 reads CASSPTPGHRSGNTIYF. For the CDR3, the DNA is TGTGCCAGCTCACCGACACCGGGACACCGCTCTGGAAACACCATATATTTT.

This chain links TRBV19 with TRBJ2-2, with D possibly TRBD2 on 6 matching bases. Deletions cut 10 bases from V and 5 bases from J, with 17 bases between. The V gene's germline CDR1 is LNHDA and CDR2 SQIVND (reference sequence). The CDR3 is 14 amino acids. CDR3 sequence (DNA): TGTGCCACCTTAAAGGGGACTTCTACCGGGGAGCTGTTTTTT. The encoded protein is CATLKGTSTGELFF.

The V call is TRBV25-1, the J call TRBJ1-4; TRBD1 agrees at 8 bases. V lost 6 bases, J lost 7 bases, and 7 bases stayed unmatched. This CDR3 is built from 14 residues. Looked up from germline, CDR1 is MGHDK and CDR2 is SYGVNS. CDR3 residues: CASSRQGKGEKLFF. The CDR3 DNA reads TGTGCCAGCAGCCGACAGGGGAAGGGTGAAAAACTGTTTTTT.

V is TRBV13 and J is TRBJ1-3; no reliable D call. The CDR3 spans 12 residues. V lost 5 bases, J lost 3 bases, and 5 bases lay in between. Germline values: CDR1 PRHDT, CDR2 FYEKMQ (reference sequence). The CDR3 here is CASSTGGNTIYF. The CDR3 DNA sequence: TGTGCCAGCAGCACTGGTGGAAACACCATATATTTT.